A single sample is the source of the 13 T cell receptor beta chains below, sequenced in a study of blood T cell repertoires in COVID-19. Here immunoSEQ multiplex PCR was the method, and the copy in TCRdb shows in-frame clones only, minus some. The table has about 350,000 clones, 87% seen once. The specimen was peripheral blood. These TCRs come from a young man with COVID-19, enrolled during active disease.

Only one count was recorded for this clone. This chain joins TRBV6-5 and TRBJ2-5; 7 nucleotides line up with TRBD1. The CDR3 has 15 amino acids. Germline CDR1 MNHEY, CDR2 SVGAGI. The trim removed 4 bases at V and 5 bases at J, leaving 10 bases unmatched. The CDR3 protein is CASSSTTGFGETQYF. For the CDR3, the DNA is TGTGCCAGCAGTTCCACGACAGGGTTTGGGGAGACCCAGTACTTC.

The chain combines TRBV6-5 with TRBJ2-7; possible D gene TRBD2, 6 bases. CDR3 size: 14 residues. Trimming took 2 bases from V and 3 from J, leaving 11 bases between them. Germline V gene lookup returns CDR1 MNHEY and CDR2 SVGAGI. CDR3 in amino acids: CASSYGGNLYEQYF. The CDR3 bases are TGTGCCAGCAGTTACGGGGGGAACCTCTACGAGCAGTACTTC.

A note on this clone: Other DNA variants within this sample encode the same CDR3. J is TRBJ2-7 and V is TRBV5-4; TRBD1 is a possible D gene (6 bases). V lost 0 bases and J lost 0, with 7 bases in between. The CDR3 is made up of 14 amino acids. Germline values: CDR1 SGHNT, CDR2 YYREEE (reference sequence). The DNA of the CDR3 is TGTGCCAGCAGCTTGGGGACAGCCTCCTACGAGCAGTACTTC. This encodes CASSLGTASYEQYF.

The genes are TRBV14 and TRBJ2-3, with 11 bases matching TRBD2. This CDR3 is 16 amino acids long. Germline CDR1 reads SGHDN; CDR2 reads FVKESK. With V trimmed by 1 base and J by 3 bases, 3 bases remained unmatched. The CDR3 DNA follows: TGTGCCAGCAGCCAAGGTGGGACTAGCGGAACAGATACGCAGTATTTT. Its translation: CASSQGGTSGTDTQYF.

CDR3 DNA: TGTGCCAGCAGTTTTTGGGGCCGCGAGCAGTACTTC. It yields the protein CASSFWGREQYF. The chain carries TRBV27 and TRBJ2-7; possible D gene TRBD1, 5 bases. The CDR3 length is 12 residues. Germline assignment: CDR1 MNHEY and CDR2 SMNVEV (reference sequence). The ends were cut back, 3 bases at V and 6 bases at J, with 9 bases in the middle.

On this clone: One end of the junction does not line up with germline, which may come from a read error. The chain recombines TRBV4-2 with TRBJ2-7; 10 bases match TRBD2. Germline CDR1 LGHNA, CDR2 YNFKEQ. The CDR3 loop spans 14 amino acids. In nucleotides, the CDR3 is TGTGCCAGCAGTACCGGGACTAGCGTCTACGAGCAGCACTTC. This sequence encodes CASSTGTSVYEQHF.

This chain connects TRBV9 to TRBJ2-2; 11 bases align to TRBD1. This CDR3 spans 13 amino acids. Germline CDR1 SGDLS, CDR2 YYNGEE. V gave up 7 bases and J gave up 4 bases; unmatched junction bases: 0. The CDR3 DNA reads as TGTGCCAGCGGGACAGGGGGCACCGGGGAGCTGTTTTTT. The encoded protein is CASGTGGTGELFF.

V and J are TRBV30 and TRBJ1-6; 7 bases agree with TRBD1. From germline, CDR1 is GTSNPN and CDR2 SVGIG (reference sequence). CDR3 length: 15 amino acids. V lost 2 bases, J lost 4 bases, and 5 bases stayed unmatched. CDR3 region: CAWSKQGLYNSPLHF. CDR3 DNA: TGTGCCTGGAGTAAACAGGGGTTGTATAATTCACCCCTCCACTTT.

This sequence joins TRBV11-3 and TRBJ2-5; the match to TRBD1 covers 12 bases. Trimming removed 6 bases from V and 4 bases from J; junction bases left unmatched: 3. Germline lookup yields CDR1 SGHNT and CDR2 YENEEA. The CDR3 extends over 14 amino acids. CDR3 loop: CASSAGQGAETQYF. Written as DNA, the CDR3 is TGTGCCAGCAGTGCGGGACAGGGGGCAGAGACCCAGTACTTC. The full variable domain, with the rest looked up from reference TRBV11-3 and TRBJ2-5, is EAGVVQSPRYKIIEKKQPVAFWCNPISGHNTLYWYLQNLGQGPELLIRYENEEAVDDSQLPKDRFSAERLKGVDSTLKIQPAELGDSAVYLCASSAGQGAETQYFGPGTRLLVL.

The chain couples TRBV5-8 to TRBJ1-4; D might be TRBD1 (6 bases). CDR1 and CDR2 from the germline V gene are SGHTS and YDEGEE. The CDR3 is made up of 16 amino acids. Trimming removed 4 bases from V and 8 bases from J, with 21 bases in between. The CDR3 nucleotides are TGTGCCAGCAGCCAAAGCATCCGTTTACAGGGAGAAAAACTGTTTTTT. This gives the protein CASSQSIRLQGEKLFF.

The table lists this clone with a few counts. CDR3 protein: CASRPSGFLDGYTF. CDR3 bases: TGTGCCAGTAGACCATCAGGTTTCCTGGATGGCTACACCTTC. J is TRBJ1-2 and V is TRBV19, with D unclear. V dropped 6 bases and J dropped 6 bases, with 17 bases sitting between them. The CDR3 is made up of 14 amino acids. Germline V lookup: CDR1 LNHDA, CDR2 SQIVND (reference sequence).

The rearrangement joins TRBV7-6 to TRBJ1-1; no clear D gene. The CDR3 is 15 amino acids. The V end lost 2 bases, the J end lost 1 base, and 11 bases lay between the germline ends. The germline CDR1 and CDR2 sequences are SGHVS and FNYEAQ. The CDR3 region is CASSLRRGGNTEAFF. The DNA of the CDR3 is TGTGCCAGCAGCTTACGCCGCGGAGGGAACACTGAAGCTTTCTTT.

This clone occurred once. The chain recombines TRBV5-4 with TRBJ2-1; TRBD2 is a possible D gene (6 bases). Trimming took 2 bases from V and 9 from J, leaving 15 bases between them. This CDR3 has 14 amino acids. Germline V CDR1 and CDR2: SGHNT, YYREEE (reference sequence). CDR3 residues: CASSFPTRLGEQFF. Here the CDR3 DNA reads TGTGCCAGCAGCTTCCCGACTAGACTGGGTGAGCAGTTCTTC.